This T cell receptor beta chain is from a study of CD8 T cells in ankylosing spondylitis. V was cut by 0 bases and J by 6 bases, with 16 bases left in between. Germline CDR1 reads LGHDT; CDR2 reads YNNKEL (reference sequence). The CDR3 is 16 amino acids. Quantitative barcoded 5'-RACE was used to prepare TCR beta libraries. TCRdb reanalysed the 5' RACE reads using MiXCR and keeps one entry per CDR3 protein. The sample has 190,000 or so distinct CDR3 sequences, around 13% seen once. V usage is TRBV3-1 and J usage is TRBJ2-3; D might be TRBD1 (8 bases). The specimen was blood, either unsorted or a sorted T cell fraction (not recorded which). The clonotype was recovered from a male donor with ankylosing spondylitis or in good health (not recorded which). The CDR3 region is CASSQERGTGTDTQYF. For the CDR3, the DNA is TGTGCCAGCAGCCAAGAGCGGGGGACAGGTACTGATACGCAGTATTTT.